This TCR beta chain was found in a study of cytomegalovirus exposure and HLA in healthy donors. Study-level findings and limits: Further analysis was carried out later, and it showed several of the most significant clusters appearing linked to common viral pathogens. CMV serostatus was the sole immune exposure information available. On later analysis, the bulk of CMV-associated TCR beta chains appeared to be HLA-restricted.

V trimming: 5 bases; J trimming: 7 bases; junction bases outside the gene matches: 3. This CDR3 spans 14 amino acids. Germline lookup yields CDR1 SGHVS and CDR2 FQNEAQ. Both 60 Vbeta primers and 13 Jbeta primers went into the PCR. Using immunoSEQ multiplex PCR, the repertoire was profiled, and TCRdb retains in-frame clones only, with some absent. The table records a few hundred thousand clones, roughly 80% of them present only once. Concerning this clone: The antigen is unknown.

This chain connects TRBV7-8 to TRBJ2-1; 12 nucleotides agree with TRBD2. Sequenced material: PBMCs. The origin of this receptor is a man aged 30-40 years in good health and CMV-seronegative. The chain's CDR3 is CASSPSGGANEQFF. DNA of the CDR3: TGTGCCAGCAGCCCTAGCGGGGGGGCGAATGAGCAGTTCTTC.